One sample yielded the 6 T cell receptor beta chains listed below, sequenced in a study of blood T cell repertoires in COVID-19. Profiling relied on immunoSEQ multiplex PCR, and the TCRdb table lists in-frame clones only, not all of them. Of 180,000 or so clones in the sample, roughly nine tenths were seen once. Sequencing was performed on peripheral blood. The receptors were gathered from a man younger than 35 with acute or convalescent COVID-19.

V usage is TRBV5-4 and J usage is TRBJ2-7; D perhaps matches TRBD1 (6 bases). Trimming left V 4 bases short and J 5 bases short, with 19 bases between. Germline V gene lookup returns CDR1 SGHNT and CDR2 YYREEE (reference sequence). This CDR3 has 15 amino acids. The CDR3 DNA sequence: TGTGCCAGCAGCCGCACAGGGTCAGTGAGCGACGAGCAGTACTTC. As protein: CASSRTGSVSDEQYF.

Many counts were recorded for this clone. The CDR3 region is CALADTYGYTF. In DNA, the CDR3 is TGTGCCTTGGCAGATACCTATGGCTACACCTTC. V is TRBV12-3 or TRBV12-4 and J is TRBJ1-2; D remains unclear. This CDR3 spans 11 amino acids. The V end lost 11 bases, the J end lost 4 bases, and 11 bases lay between the germline ends.

This rearrangement joins TRBV25-1 to TRBJ1-1, with D possibly TRBD1 on 6 matching bases. The CDR3 contains 13 residues. CDR1 and CDR2 from the germline V gene are MGHDK and SYGVNS. The germline V and J ends were trimmed by 6 bases and 4 bases, with 12 bases remaining between them. The CDR3 DNA sequence: TGTGCCAGCAGGGGGGCGGTAGTCACTGAAGCTTTCTTT. Its protein product is CASRGAVVTEAFF.

The chain's CDR3 is CAISGMGQGMGEQYF. CDR3 coding DNA: TGTGCCATCAGTGGAATGGGACAGGGGATGGGCGAGCAGTACTTC. This chain joins TRBV10-3 and TRBJ2-7; 10 nucleotides align to TRBD1. There are 15 residues in the CDR3. With 4 bases clipped from V and 6 bases from J, the junction kept 9 bases outside the gene matches. Germline V gene data show CDR1 as ENHRY and CDR2 as SYGVKD.

Here the CDR3 reads CASSLELAVAKNIQYF. The CDR3 bases are TGTGCCAGCAGCTTAGAACTAGCGGTAGCCAAAAACATTCAGTACTTC. The genes are TRBV7-3 and TRBJ2-4; 8 bases fit TRBD2. The germline V gene encodes CDR1 SGHTA and CDR2 FQGTGA. The CDR3 runs 16 residues. V dropped 2 bases and J dropped 0; count of bases not matched to a gene: 3.

V usage is TRBV19 and J usage is TRBJ2-1; the D gene is possibly TRBD1 (6 bases). CDR3 length equals 13 residues. Trimming pared 2 bases from V and 7 bases from J, leaving 9 bases between. CDR1 is LNHDA and CDR2 is SQIVND in the germline V gene (reference sequence). The CDR3 is CASSISRGNEQFF. In DNA form, the CDR3 reads TGTGCCAGTAGTATATCGAGGGGGAATGAGCAGTTCTTC.